The rows below give T cell receptor beta chains drawn from one sample of a study of T cell changes during pregnancy in multiple sclerosis. The method was immunoSEQ multiplex PCR; TCRdb's version includes in-frame clones alone and lacks a portion of them. Found here are about 120,000 clones, 85% to 95% of them singletons; the top ten hold roughly 6.2%. The sample in question was peripheral blood, obtained before pregnancy. These receptors all stem from a female donor with multiple sclerosis, enrolled in a pregnancy study. Each CDR3 is given with its conserved first and last residue. A D gene is named only where the DNA matches it firmly. Clone size is given for some rows only: seen once, a few or many times, or a class if the clone is expanded.

15 once TRBJ2-3 TRBD1 TRBV11-1 CASSSGQGATDTQYF TGTGCCAGCAGCTCTGGACAGGGGGCGACAGATACGCAGTATTTT
13 NA TRBJ1-5 NA TRBV9 CASGASGNQPQHF TGTGCCAGCGGCGCTTCGGGGAATCAGCCCCAGCATTTT
15 NA TRBJ2-5 TRBD1 TRBV6-6 CASSYGTAIQETQYF TGTGCCAGCAGTTATGGGACAGCAATACAAGAGACCCAGTACTTC
14 NA TRBJ2-5 NA TRBV10-3 CAIRPTGNQETQYF TGTGCCATCAGACCCACAGGAAATCAAGAGACCCAGTACTTC
12 NA TRBJ1-5 TRBD1 TRBV6-6 CASSYSGGTQHF TGTGCCAGCAGTTACTCAGGGGGCACCCAGCATTTT
19 NA TRBJ2-6 TRBD2 TRBV9 CASSVALTSGGSGANVLTF TGTGCCAGCAGCGTAGCGTTGACTAGCGGCGGCTCTGGGGCCAACGTCCTGACTTTC
8 NA TRBJ1-2 NA TRBV29-1 CSVPGYTF TGCAGCGTTCCGGGCTACACCTTC
13 NA TRBJ2-3 NA TRBV7-2 CASSLAASDTQYF TGTGCCAGCAGCTTAGCGGCTTCAGATACGCAGTATTTT
15 NA TRBJ2-2 NA TRBV4-1 CASSLWGPNTGELFF TGCGCCAGCAGCCTATGGGGGCCGAACACCGGGGAGCTGTTTTTT
14 NA TRBJ1-2 NA TRBV7-2 CASSLSQGIRGYTF TGTGCCAGCAGCTTATCACAGGGTATACGTGGCTACACCTTC
11 NA TRBJ2-7 NA TRBV7-9 CASSRGYEQYF TGTGCCAGCAGCCGGGGTTACGAGCAGTACTTC
15 once TRBJ1-1 NA TRBV7-9 CASSLVGQLNTEAFF TGTGCCAGCAGCTTAGTTGGGCAACTGAACACTGAAGCTTTCTTT
16 NA TRBJ1-6 NA TRBV14 CASSQDRSSYNSPLHF TGTGCCAGCAGCCAAGACCGGAGCTCCTATAATTCACCCCTCCACTTT
15 NA TRBJ2-1 TRBD2 TRBV5-4 CASSPEVAGYNEQFF TGTGCCAGCAGCCCAGAGGTAGCGGGGTACAATGAGCAGTTCTTC
14 NA TRBJ2-2 NA TRBV6-5 CASSYQGNTGELFF TGTGCCAGCAGTTATCAGGGGAACACCGGGGAGCTGTTTTTT
18 NA TRBJ2-1 TRBD2 TRBV19 CASSWIAGVPISYNEQFF TGTGCCAGTAGTTGGATAGCGGGAGTCCCAATCTCCTACAATGAGCAGTTCTTC
16 NA TRBJ2-1 TRBD2 TRBV9 CASSVATSGSYNEQFF TGTGCCAGCAGCGTAGCGACTAGCGGATCCTACAATGAGCAGTTCTTC
20 NA TRBJ2-1 TRBD2 TRBV2 CASSEEAARGRGGAYNEQFF TGTGCCAGCAGTGAAGAGGCCGCTAGGGGGCGGGGGGGCGCCTACAATGAGCAGTTCTTC
14 NA TRBJ1-2 NA TRBV14 CASSQDPAALSYTF TGTGCCAGCAGCCAAGATCCGGCGGCCCTTAGCTACACCTTC
16 NA TRBJ2-7 TRBD2 TRBV5-6 CASSTEFRGDTYEQYF TGTGCCAGCAGCACCGAGTTTCGGGGGGATACCTACGAGCAGTACTTC
16 once TRBJ2-7 NA TRBV5-1 CASSLASRGSGYEQYF TGCGCCAGCAGCTTGGCATCCAGAGGGAGTGGGTACGAGCAGTACTTC
14 NA TRBJ1-2 NA TRBV7-9 CASSPTDLVSGYTF TGTGCCAGCAGCCCAACCGACTTGGTCTCTGGCTACACCTTC
15 NA TRBJ2-7 TRBD1 TRBV28 CASSFLPGQSYEQYF TGTGCCAGCAGTTTTCTGCCGGGACAGTCCTACGAGCAGTACTTC
18 NA TRBJ1-5 NA TRBV6-1 CASSGRRDKRKLNQPQHF TGTGCCAGCAGTGGTCGACGGGACAAGAGGAAATTAAATCAGCCCCAGCATTTT
15 once TRBJ2-7 TRBD2 TRBV19 CASSMVAGGPYEQYF TGTGCCAGTAGTATGGTAGCGGGGGGACCCTACGAGCAGTACTTC
15 NA TRBJ1-1 NA TRBV11-2 CASSLEYAPGTEAFF TGTGCCAGCAGCTTAGAATATGCCCCGGGCACTGAAGCTTTCTTT
15 NA TRBJ1-6 NA TRBV6-1 CASRPWKRDNSPLHF TGTGCCAGCAGACCCTGGAAGCGGGATAATTCACCCCTCCACTTT
18 NA TRBJ2-2 TRBD2 TRBV7-9 CASSLVSTGGSNTGELFF TGTGCCAGCAGCTTAGTCTCTACGGGGGGGAGTAACACCGGGGAGCTGTTTTTT
15 NA TRBJ1-5 NA TRBV28 CASSPRERGNQPQHF TGTGCCAGCAGCCCCAGGGAACGCGGCAATCAGCCCCAGCATTTT
14 NA TRBJ2-1 TRBD2 TRBV19 CASHTSGSDNEQFF TGTGCCAGCCATACTAGCGGGAGTGACAATGAGCAGTTCTTC
15 NA TRBJ2-5 TRBD1 TRBV4-2 CASSQIQGVGETQYF TGTGCCAGCAGCCAGATACAGGGGGTCGGTGAGACCCAGTACTTC
16 NA TRBJ1-2 TRBD1 TRBV15 CATSRPGQGDFYGYTF TGTGCCACCAGCCGCCCGGGACAGGGAGATTTCTATGGCTACACCTTC
16 NA TRBJ2-7 TRBD1 TRBV27 CASSSGTAEGLYEQYF TGTGCCAGCAGTTCCGGGACAGCAGAGGGGCTCTACGAGCAGTACTTC
15 NA TRBJ2-7 TRBD1 TRBV13 CASSLGTGYSYEQYF TGTGCCAGCAGCTTGGGGACAGGATACTCCTACGAGCAGTACTTC
14 once TRBJ1-6 TRBD1 TRBV27 CASSLGQGNSPLHF TGTGCCAGCAGCCTCGGACAGGGGAATTCACCCCTCCACTTT
18 NA TRBJ1-4 NA TRBV6-1 CASSDRDTLTRANEKLFF TGTGCCAGCAGTGACCGGGACACCCTTACCCGGGCTAATGAAAAACTGTTTTTT
15 NA TRBJ1-3 NA TRBV10-3 CAISESTVSGNTIYF TGTGCCATCAGTGAGTCGACAGTCTCTGGAAACACCATATATTTT
14 NA TRBJ1-2 TRBD1 TRBV6-5 CASSAWTGFYGYTF TGTGCCAGCAGTGCTTGGACAGGGTTCTATGGCTACACCTTC
15 NA TRBJ1-4 TRBD1 TRBV6-1 CASSGGQGRGEKLFF TGTGCCAGCAGTGGGGGACAGGGGAGGGGGGAAAAACTGTTTTTT
15 NA TRBJ1-1 NA TRBV7-3 CASSFGTGAGNEAFF TGTGCCAGCAGCTTTGGCACAGGAGCTGGGAATGAAGCTTTCTTT
18 NA TRBJ1-4 TRBD1 TRBV15 CATSRPRGTGGFNEKLFF TGTGCCACCAGCAGACCCAGAGGGACAGGGGGTTTTAATGAAAAACTGTTTTTT
14 NA TRBJ1-1 TRBD1 TRBV6-1 CASSRQGSSTEAFF TGTGCCAGCAGCCGACAGGGATCTTCCACTGAAGCTTTCTTT
15 NA TRBJ2-1 TRBD1 TRBV19 CASSSGTGGISEQFF TGTGCCAGTAGTTCCGGGACAGGGGGAATCAGCGAGCAGTTCTTC
13 once TRBJ1-6 NA TRBV10-3 CAISDDGNSPLHF TGTGCCATCAGTGATGACGGGAATTCACCCCTCCACTTT
13 few TRBJ1-3 NA TRBV10-3 CAIREIRGNTIYF TGTGCCATCAGGGAGATCCGGGGAAACACCATATATTTT
17 NA TRBJ2-1 TRBD2 TRBV7-2 CASSPWRAGGQRNEQFF TGTGCCAGCAGCCCTTGGAGGGCGGGAGGGCAACGCAATGAGCAGTTCTTC
15 NA TRBJ1-2 TRBD1 TRBV5-4 CASSLNRQGGYGYTF TGTGCCAGCAGCCTAAATCGACAGGGGGGCTATGGCTACACCTTC
15 NA TRBJ1-1 NA TRBV25-1 CASSPLGQGTTEAFF TGTGCCAGCAGTCCCCTCGGGCAGGGGACCACTGAAGCTTTCTTT
16 NA TRBJ2-5 TRBD2 TRBV9 CASSSLWTSGVETQYF TGTGCCAGCAGTTCGCTTTGGACTAGCGGGGTGGAGACCCAGTACTTC
16 NA TRBJ2-5 NA TRBV7-8 CASSSTDGKMKETQYF TGTGCCAGCAGCTCGACAGATGGGAAGATGAAAGAGACCCAGTACTTC
15 NA TRBJ1-5 NA TRBV2 CASSPRAGGNQPQHF TGTGCCAGCAGTCCGAGGGCGGGCGGCAATCAGCCCCAGCATTTT